What follows describes a single TCR beta chain. This clone was recorded a few times. It lacks a known antigen. The sample holds no much larger clone one base away, and base qualities are not on file. The sample comes from a study of blood T cell repertoires in COVID-19 (dated by TCRdb to the early 2020s). Context from the whole study: The collaborator samples originated in the United States, Italy and Spain and spanned the acute and convalescent phases of COVID-19. The prospective study material was composed of cDNA or gDNA derived from T cells, B-cell-depleted T cells, or PBMCs. Subjects who had been exposed to COVID-19, were actively infected with it, or had recovered from it provided the deeply sampled blood TCRbeta repertoires that made up the dataset. A freely available public database, intended as a resource for researchers studying the immune response to SARS-CoV-2, is where the repertoires were released. Samples were obtained from the ongoing ImmuneRACE study (first 160 participants) and from some 1,200 subjects provided by 6 global collaborators. Sample metadata almost always included a de-identified subject ID, COVID-19 status, age in years and sex. HLA class I and class II types, where available, came from metadata supplied by the sample provider rather than from assay-based typing.

The immunoSEQ Assay, a bias-controlled multiplex PCR, was used to amplify TCRbeta CDR3 regions from genomic DNA. The authors' pipeline ran thus. Nucleated cell counts per sample were estimated from amplification of reference gene primers within the assay. To quantify the absolute abundance of each unique TCRbeta CDR3 rearrangement, sequence reads were collapsed and filtered. For each sample, productive Simpson clonality was calculated as the square root of Simpson's diversity index across productive rearrangements. Not all clones reach the TCRdb copy of this immuneACCESS table, which keeps in-frame sequences only. Checked studies attribute under half of the gap to unresolved V genes and leave the rest unexplained. From that table come the V and J calls and clone size; the DNA was used to work out D and trimming. This sample comprises almost 400,000 clones, around 87% of them detected only once. Together, the top ten hold 2.3% of the sample.

Study-wide findings and limitations: How much clinical and demographic metadata was included differed by source and by participant, and the metadata was provided uncurated.

One collaborating source in Seattle enrolled patients during active infection and followed them longitudinally through the course of disease. Each collaborating institution followed its own protocols to collect whole blood in K2EDTA tubes. For TCRbeta analysis, collaborators shipped samples as frozen whole blood, isolated PBMCs, or DNA extracted from either of those sample types. The V end loses 1 base and the J end loses 4 bases, and a stretch of 8 bases separates them. Taken from cysteine to phenylalanine, the CDR3 has 14 residues. Here the CDR3 DNA is all that survives: 42 bases in frame from base 1. The germline V gene encodes CDR1 KGHSH and CDR2 LQKENI.

The sample comprised peripheral blood. This clonotype originated in a woman between 55 and 75 years old with COVID-19, enrolled during active disease. This receptor chain uses TRBV18 and TRBJ1-5; no confident D gene assignment can be made. The CDR3 loop reads CASSPQAQNQPQHF. The nucleotide sequence reads TGTGCCAGCTCACCACAAGCCCAAAATCAGCCCCAGCATTTT.